One and the same sample provided the 32 T cell receptor beta chains below, sequenced in a study of cytomegalovirus exposure and HLA in healthy donors. The PCR contained 60 Vbeta and 13 Jbeta primers. Method: immunoSEQ multiplex PCR; TCRdb's copy keeps in-frame clones and lacks some. The sample has approximately 160,000 clones, 80% seen once. The sequenced material came from PBMCs. These receptors originate from a human donor in good health.

A single count supports this clone. The chain recombines TRBV4-3 with TRBJ2-5; D is unclear. Germline loops: CDR1 LGHNA, CDR2 YSLEER. V was pared by 1 base and J by 2 bases, with 5 bases between. CDR3 length: 13 amino acids. CDR3: CASSQGRQETQYF. The CDR3 DNA sequence: TGCGCCAGCAGCCAAGGCAGACAAGAGACCCAGTACTTC.

This clone was seen more than once but under ten times. The gene calls are TRBV20-1 and TRBJ2-3; D is unclear. Per germline, CDR1 DFQATT and CDR2 SNEGSKA (reference sequence). This CDR3 contains 11 residues. Trimming shortened V by 3 bases and J by 4 bases, and 5 bases separated the two germline ends. This CDR3 is CSASPPDTQYF. The CDR3, as DNA: TGCAGTGCTAGTCCTCCAGATACGCAGTATTTT.

The chain links TRBV28 to TRBJ2-3; 9 nucleotides agree with TRBD2. With 3 bases clipped from V and 4 bases from J, the junction kept 14 bases outside the gene matches. Germline V gene lookup returns CDR1 MDHEN and CDR2 SYDVKM. The CDR3 is 18 amino acids. Here the CDR3 reads CASSLPHLRGGLADTQYF. In DNA form, the CDR3 reads TGTGCCAGCAGTTTGCCCCACCTGCGGGGGGGCCTCGCAGATACGCAGTATTTT.

The chain is built from TRBV19 and TRBJ1-3, with D unclear. The CDR3 covers 16 residues. Between the trimmed V and J ends, which lost 2 bases and 0 bases, there was a span of 11 bases. In germline, CDR1 is LNHDA, CDR2 SQIVND (reference sequence). The CDR3 protein is CASSIIYSSSGNTIYF. The CDR3 DNA reads TGTGCCAGTAGTATAATTTATTCGAGCTCTGGAAACACCATATATTTT.

This chain links TRBV5-6 with TRBJ2-5, with 9 bases aligning to TRBD1. The CDR3 is 13 amino acids. Germline V gene lookup returns CDR1 SGHDT and CDR2 YYEEEE. V shed 4 bases and J 7 bases; nucleotides not matched to a gene: 5. This CDR3 reads CASSLPGQGTQYF. The DNA of the CDR3 is TGTGCCAGCAGCCTACCGGGACAGGGGACCCAGTACTTC.

The chain links TRBV7-2 to TRBJ1-6; the D is unclear. CDR1 SGHTA and CDR2 FQGNSA come from the germline V gene. Trimming left V 5 bases short and J 7 bases short, with 18 bases between. The CDR3 is 16 amino acids. For the CDR3, the DNA is TGTGCCAGCAGCCGAGTCTGCCTATCGTGCAATTCACCCCTCCACTTT. This sequence encodes CASSRVCLSCNSPLHF.

V usage is TRBV2 and J usage is TRBJ2-1; D is ambiguous. Germline assignment: CDR1 SNHLY and CDR2 FYNNEI. Trimming removed 6 bases from V and 5 bases from J, with 14 bases in between. CDR3 length: 14 amino acids. Here the CDR3 reads CASSTMGRDNEQFF. CDR3 bases: TGTGCCAGCAGCACCATGGGTCGGGACAATGAGCAGTTCTTC.

V usage is TRBV23-1 and J usage is TRBJ1-2; D ambiguous. TRBV23-1 is annotated as an ORF whose role is uncertain. The CDR3 extends over 16 amino acids. Trimming took 0 bases from V and 0 from J, leaving 11 bases between them. DNA for the CDR3: TGCGCCAGCAGTCAATCCATCCGAAGCCCTAACTATGGCTACACCTTC. Translated: CASSQSIRSPNYGYTF.

This chain connects TRBV11-3 to TRBJ2-7, with D perhaps TRBD1 (5 bases). The CDR3 extends over 11 amino acids. V lost 5 bases and J lost 3, with 5 bases in between. Germline-derived CDR1 and CDR2 are SGHNT and YENEEA. CDR3 sequence reads: CASSTGYEQYF. The CDR3 DNA is TGTGCCAGCAGCACAGGCTACGAGCAGTACTTC.

This chain connects TRBV28 to TRBJ1-2; no reliable D call. The CDR3 length is 12 residues. V lost 6 bases and J 5 bases, leaving 10 bases between the germline ends. CDR1 MDHEN and CDR2 SYDVKM come from the germline V gene. CDR3 amino acids: CASRVTGYGYTF. DNA of the CDR3: TGTGCCAGCAGAGTTACTGGTTATGGCTACACCTTC.

The genes are TRBV5-8 and TRBJ1-2; 7 positions agree with TRBD1. V gave up 6 bases and J gave up 7 bases; unmatched junction bases: 6. This CDR3 has 12 residues. From germline, CDR1 is SGHTS and CDR2 YDEGEE. In DNA form, the CDR3 reads TGTGCCAGCATCAGGGGGACAGCTGGCTACACCTTC. Residues: CASIRGTAGYTF.

The chain has TRBV7-9 and TRBJ2-7; 8 bases match TRBD1. The V and J ends lost 5 bases and 0 bases, in that order; junction bases with no gene match: 9. CDR3 size: 16 residues. The germline V gene encodes CDR1 SEHNR and CDR2 FQNEAQ (reference sequence). The CDR3 region has the DNA TGTGCCAGCAGCCGTCAGTGGACAGGGAGCTCCTACGAGCAGTACTTC. Translated, it gives CASSRQWTGSSYEQYF.

This clone has a single count. The genes are TRBV19 and TRBJ1-3; perhaps TRBD1 as D (5 bases). V was trimmed by 5 bases and J by 0 bases, leaving 8 bases between them. The germline V gene encodes CDR1 LNHDA and CDR2 SQIVND (reference sequence). CDR3 length: 14 residues. CDR3 DNA: TGTGCCAGTAGTCCGACAGTCTCTGGAAACACCATATATTTT. As protein: CASSPTVSGNTIYF. Full variable domain (rest looked up from reference TRBV19 and TRBJ1-3): DGGITQSPKYLFRKEGQNVTLSCEQNLNHDAMYWYRQDPGQGLRLIYYSQIVNDFQKGDIAEGYSVSREKKESFPLTVTSAQKNPTAFYLCASSPTVSGNTIYFGEGSWLTVV.

V is TRBV6-1 and J is TRBJ1-4, with 7 nucleotides matching TRBD1. The germline gives CDR1 MNHNS, CDR2 SASEGT. The CDR3 loop spans 14 amino acids. J was trimmed by 6 bases and V by 8 bases; bases with no gene match: 9. CDR3 DNA sequence: TGTGCCAGCCGCCAGCAGGGGGGTGATGAAAAACTGTTTTTT. Translation: CASRQQGGDEKLFF.

The chain couples TRBV7-6 to TRBJ2-5, with TRBD2 matching over 9 bases. Per germline, CDR1 SGHVS and CDR2 FNYEAQ. The CDR3 totals 16 residues. The trim removed 1 base at V and 2 bases at J, leaving 5 bases unmatched. CDR3 sequence: CASSLDTSGGQETQYF. The CDR3 DNA sequence: TGTGCCAGCAGCTTAGATACCAGCGGGGGGCAAGAGACCCAGTACTTC.

The rearrangement links TRBV2 to TRBJ2-2, with TRBD2 matching 12 bases. This CDR3 comprises 15 residues. Germline V gives CDR1 SNHLY, CDR2 FYNNEI. V was clipped by 6 bases and J by 7 bases; unmatched bases: 6. The CDR3 reads CASRGTSGSIGELFF. CDR3 DNA sequence: TGTGCCAGCAGGGGGACTAGCGGGTCGATCGGGGAGCTGTTTTTT.

The rearrangement joins TRBV29-1 to TRBJ2-3; the match to TRBD2 covers 10 bases. With V trimmed by 1 base and J by 2 bases, 9 bases remained unmatched. Germline assignment: CDR1 SQVTM and CDR2 ANQGSEA. The CDR3 is 17 amino acids. The CDR3 here is CSVEVLLAGVYTDTQYF. The CDR3 coding sequence is TGCAGCGTTGAAGTTCTGCTAGCGGGGGTTTACACAGATACGCAGTATTTT.

This chain connects TRBV19 to TRBJ2-7, with 7 nucleotides matching TRBD1. Germline CDR1 and CDR2: LNHDA and SQIVND (reference sequence). The CDR3 totals 17 residues. V shed 7 bases and J 5 bases; nucleotides not matched to a gene: 20. As DNA, the CDR3 is TGTGCCAGTAAAAAATCAAAAAGACAGGGAAGCTTGGACGAGCAGTACTTC. Translated, it gives CASKKSKRQGSLDEQYF.

This clone was seen a single time. The CDR3 region is CASSDSPTDTQYF. The CDR3 coding sequence is TGTGCCAGCAGTGACAGTCCCACAGATACGCAGTATTTT. The chain couples TRBV6-5 to TRBJ2-3; perhaps TRBD1 as D (5 bases). V lost 5 bases and J 2 bases, leaving 8 bases between the germline ends. The germline V gene encodes CDR1 MNHEY and CDR2 SVGAGI. This CDR3 contains 13 residues.

The chain uses TRBV7-9 and TRBJ1-2; D not resolved. The length of the CDR3 is 14 residues. Germline CDR1 reads SEHNR; CDR2 reads FQNEAQ (reference sequence). Trimming removed 7 bases from V and 5 bases from J, with 17 bases in between. CDR3 region: CASNRREGGYGYTF. CDR3 DNA sequence: TGTGCCAGCAACCGTCGGGAGGGAGGGTATGGCTACACCTTC.

The chain uses TRBV6-5 and TRBJ2-3; D is uncertain. The V gene's germline CDR1 is MNHEY and CDR2 SVGAGI. V was pared by 9 bases and J by 3 bases, with 16 bases between. This CDR3 has 14 residues. This chain's CDR3 is CASRFNAVTDTQYF. In nucleotides, the CDR3 is TGTGCCAGTAGGTTTAATGCGGTTACAGATACGCAGTATTTT.

V is TRBV7-4 and J is TRBJ2-7, with D possibly TRBD1 on 6 matching bases. The CDR3 spans 14 residues. CDR1 is SGHVT, CDR2 SQSDAQ, per germline. The V and J ends lost 5 bases and 4 bases respectively, with 15 bases between them. CDR3 in DNA: TGTGCCAGCAGCCCGGACAGAAAAAGATACGAGCAGTACTTC. It encodes CASSPDRKRYEQYF.

The CDR3 coding sequence is TGTGCCAGCAGAGAGGACGGACACTCAAATGAAGCTTTCTTT. Translation gives CASREDGHSNEAFF. The chain couples TRBV5-4 to TRBJ1-1; D is perhaps TRBD1 (5 bases). Trimming cost V 5 bases and J 7 bases, with 18 bases left between them. Germline V gene data show CDR1 as SGHNT and CDR2 as YYREEE (reference sequence). The CDR3 has 14 amino acids.

J is TRBJ2-2 and V is TRBV9; a possible D gene is TRBD2 (5 bases). Trimming cost V 4 bases and J 6 bases, with 10 bases left between them. This CDR3 region has 13 residues. Per the germline V gene, CDR1 is SGDLS and CDR2 is YYNGEE. The CDR3 loop reads CASSQLEAGELFF. For the CDR3, the DNA is TGTGCCAGCAGCCAATTGGAGGCCGGGGAGCTGTTTTTT.

This CDR3 reads CASSQVSGDGYTF. For the CDR3, the DNA is TGCGCCAGCAGCCAAGTGTCAGGGGATGGCTACACCTTC. This rearrangement joins TRBV4-3 to TRBJ1-2; weak D call: TRBD1 (6 bases). The V gene's germline CDR1 is LGHNA and CDR2 YSLEER. V shed 1 base and J shed 6 bases, with 9 bases lying between them. The CDR3 is made up of 13 amino acids.

The chain is built from TRBV5-1 and TRBJ2-1; the D gene is possibly TRBD1 (5 bases). Germline lookup yields CDR1 SGHRS and CDR2 YFSETQ. The CDR3 extends over 14 amino acids. V lost 0 bases and J lost 8, with 12 bases in between. CDR3 sequence (DNA): TGCGCCAGCAGCTTGGAAGGGGCCAGGGATGAGCAGTTCTTC. Translated, it gives CASSLEGARDEQFF.

This chain connects TRBV11-3 to TRBJ2-7, with 11 bases identical to TRBD1. This CDR3 comprises 16 residues. The V and J ends lost 5 bases and 3 bases, in that order; junction bases with no gene match: 9. Germline V CDR1 and CDR2: SGHNT, YENEEA. CDR3 protein: CASSPFTGTGGYEQYF. The CDR3 DNA is TGTGCCAGCAGCCCATTTACCGGGACAGGGGGCTACGAGCAGTACTTC. Drawing the rest from reference TRBV11-3 and TRBJ2-7, the complete variable domain is EAGVVQSPRYKIIEKKQPVAFWCNPISGHNTLYWYLQNLGQGPELLIRYENEEAVDDSQLPKDRFSAERLKGVDSTLKIQPAELGDSAVYLCASSPFTGTGGYEQYFGPGTRLTVT.

This clone was detected once. V usage is TRBV14 and J usage is TRBJ2-7; D is ambiguous. The germline V and J ends were trimmed by 5 bases and 7 bases, with 9 bases remaining between them. CDR1 SGHDN and CDR2 FVKESK come from the germline V gene. The CDR3 is made up of 11 amino acids. The CDR3, as DNA: TGTGCCAGCAGCATCCAGGATGAGCAGTACTTC. It encodes CASSIQDEQYF.

This clone was observed a few times. The gene calls are TRBV7-9 and TRBJ1-2, with D maybe TRBD1 (6 bases). With 3 bases removed from V and 6 bases from J, the gap between germline ends came to 11 bases. This CDR3 has 13 residues. Germline lookup yields CDR1 SEHNR and CDR2 FQNEAQ (reference sequence). CDR3 sequence: CASSFNRAHGYTF. The CDR3 bases are TGTGCCAGCAGCTTTAACAGGGCCCATGGCTACACCTTC.

The chain employs TRBV19 and TRBJ1-1; 8 bases match TRBD1. CDR3 length: 13 residues. Germline values: CDR1 LNHDA, CDR2 SQIVND (reference sequence). The J segment lost 4 bases and the V segment lost 4 bases, leaving 2 bases of the junction unmatched. The CDR3 loop is CASSTDRVTEAFF. In nucleotides, the CDR3 is TGTGCCAGTAGTACGGACAGGGTCACTGAAGCTTTCTTT.

This chain uses TRBV10-3 with TRBJ1-1; 9 bases match TRBD1. Germline CDR1 and CDR2: ENHRY and SYGVKD. J was trimmed by 6 bases and V by 4 bases; bases with no gene match: 9. This CDR3 has 15 amino acids. The CDR3 loop is CAISGTDRGFAEAFF. In nucleotides, the CDR3 is TGTGCCATCAGTGGAACGGACAGGGGATTCGCTGAAGCTTTCTTT.

This chain uses TRBV4-3 with TRBJ1-2; TRBD1 is a possible D gene (5 bases). The CDR3 has 15 amino acids. Looked up from germline, CDR1 is LGHNA and CDR2 is YSLEER. The V gene lost 0 bases and the J gene lost 5 bases, with 13 bases spanning the gap. The CDR3 protein is CASSQDWSGTYGYTF. DNA for the CDR3: TGCGCCAGCAGCCAAGATTGGAGCGGGACGTATGGCTACACCTTC.